This TCR beta chain appears in the sequencing data of a study of OX40 agonist ivuxolimab in advanced cancers. Using immunoSEQ multiplex PCR, the repertoire was profiled, and TCRdb retains in-frame clones only, with some absent. The sample carries about 58,000 clones, around 83% recorded once. Germline values: CDR1 KGHSH, CDR2 LQKENI. The CDR3 extends over 15 amino acids. Trimming cost V 4 bases and J 0 bases; bases outside gene matches: 4. The sequence was obtained from an adult with an advanced solid tumor such as melanoma, head and neck, liver or kidney cancer. The material was CD4+ or CD8+ T cells sorted from blood, obtained in a trial of the OX40 agonist ivuxolimab. V usage is TRBV18 and J usage is TRBJ2-7; 9 bases map to TRBD1. CDR3 sequence reads: CASSHATGGSYEQYF. CDR3 coding DNA: TGTGCCAGCTCACATGCGACAGGGGGCTCCTACGAGCAGTACTTC.